The clone carrying this T cell receptor (beta chain) was observed a few times. This sample is drawn from a study of OX40 agonist ivuxolimab in advanced cancers. The length of the CDR3 is 17 residues. CDR1 and CDR2 from the germline V gene are SGHAT and FQNNGV. V lost 6 bases to trimming and J lost 2 bases; unmatched junction nucleotides: 7. Generated by immunoSEQ multiplex PCR, the TCRdb table keeps only in-frame clones and is missing some. The sample contains 75,000 to 100,000 clones, 87% of which appear only once. The specimen comprised CD4+ or CD8+ T cells sorted from blood, sampled in a trial of the OX40 agonist ivuxolimab. The chain links TRBV11-2 to TRBJ2-3; 14 positions match TRBD2. The sequence was collected from an adult with an advanced solid tumor such as melanoma, head and neck, liver or kidney cancer. The CDR3 DNA reads as TGTGCCAGCAGGCCGGGACTAGCGGGAGCAGCCACAGATACGCAGTATTTT. Amino acids: CASRPGLAGAATDTQYF. Complete variable domain (other parts from reference TRBV11-2 and TRBJ2-3): EAGVAQSPRYKIIEKRQSVAFWCNPISGHATLYWYQQILGQGPKLLIQFQNNGVVDDSQLPKDRFSAERLKGVDSTLKIQPAKLEDSAVYLCASRPGLAGAATDTQYFGPGTRLTVL.